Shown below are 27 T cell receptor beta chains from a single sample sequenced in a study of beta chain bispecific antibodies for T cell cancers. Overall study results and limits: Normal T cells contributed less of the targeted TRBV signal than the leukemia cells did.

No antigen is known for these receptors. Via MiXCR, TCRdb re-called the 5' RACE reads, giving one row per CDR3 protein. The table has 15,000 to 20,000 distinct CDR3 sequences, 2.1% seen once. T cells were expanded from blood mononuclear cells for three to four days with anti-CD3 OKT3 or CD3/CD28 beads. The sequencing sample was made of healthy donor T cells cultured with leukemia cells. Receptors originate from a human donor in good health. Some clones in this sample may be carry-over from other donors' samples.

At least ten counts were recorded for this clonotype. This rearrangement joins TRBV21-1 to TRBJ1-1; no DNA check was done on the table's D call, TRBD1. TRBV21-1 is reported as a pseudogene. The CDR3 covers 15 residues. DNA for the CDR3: TGTGCCAGCAGCATGGAGGGGGGTCGGAACACTGAAGCTTTCTTT. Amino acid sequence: CASSMEGGRNTEAFF.

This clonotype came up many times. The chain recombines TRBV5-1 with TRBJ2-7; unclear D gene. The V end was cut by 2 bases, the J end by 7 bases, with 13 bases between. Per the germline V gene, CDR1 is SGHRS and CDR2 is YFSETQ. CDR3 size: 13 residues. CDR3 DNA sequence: TGCGCCAGCAGCTTCTCTGGGGTGGAAGAGCAGTACTTC. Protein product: CASSFSGVEEQYF.

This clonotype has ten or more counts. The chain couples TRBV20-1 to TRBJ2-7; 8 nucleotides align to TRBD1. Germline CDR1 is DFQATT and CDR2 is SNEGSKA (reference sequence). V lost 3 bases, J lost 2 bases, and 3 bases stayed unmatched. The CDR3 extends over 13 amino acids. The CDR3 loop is CSASGQGAYEQYF. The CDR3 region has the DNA TGCAGTGCTAGTGGACAGGGAGCCTACGAGCAGTACTTC.

CDR3 in DNA: TGTGCCAGCAGCTTGGAGGCGGGCTGGGGCGAGCAGTACTTC. Translating gives CASSLEAGWGEQYF. V is TRBV5-8 and J is TRBJ2-7, with a weak D call TRBD2 (5 bases). The CDR3 has 14 residues. Trimming took 0 bases from V and 6 from J, leaving 13 bases between them. Looked up from germline, CDR1 is SGHTS and CDR2 is YDEGEE.

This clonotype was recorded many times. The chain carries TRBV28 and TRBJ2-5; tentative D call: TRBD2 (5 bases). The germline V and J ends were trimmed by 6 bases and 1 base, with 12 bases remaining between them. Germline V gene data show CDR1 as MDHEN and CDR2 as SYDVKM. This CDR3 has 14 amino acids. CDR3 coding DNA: TGTGCCAGCAGAGCGGACGGGCCCCAAGAGACCCAGTACTTC. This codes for CASRADGPQETQYF. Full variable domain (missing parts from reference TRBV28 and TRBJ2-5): DVKVTQSSRYLVKRTGEKVFLECVQDMDHENMFWYRQDPGLGLRLIYFSYDVKMKEKGDIPEGYSVSREKKERFSLILESASTNQTSMYLCASRADGPQETQYFGPGTRLLVL.

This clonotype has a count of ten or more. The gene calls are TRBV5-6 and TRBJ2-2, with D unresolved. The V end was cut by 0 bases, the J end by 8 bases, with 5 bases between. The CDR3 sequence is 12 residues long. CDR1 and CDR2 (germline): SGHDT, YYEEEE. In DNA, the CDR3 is TGTGCCAGCAGCTTGGAACTGGGGGAGCTGTTTTTT. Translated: CASSLELGELFF.

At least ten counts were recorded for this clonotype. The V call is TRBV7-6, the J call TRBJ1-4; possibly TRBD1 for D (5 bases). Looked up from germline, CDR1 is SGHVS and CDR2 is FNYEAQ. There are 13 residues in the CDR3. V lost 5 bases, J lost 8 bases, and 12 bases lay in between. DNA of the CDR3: TGTGCCAGCAGCCCCAGGGTTGGAGAAAAACTGTTTTTT. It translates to CASSPRVGEKLFF.

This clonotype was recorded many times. This CDR3 is CSALLAVDTQYF. The CDR3 DNA is TGCAGTGCTCTCCTGGCGGTAGATACGCAGTATTTT. The chain links TRBV20-1 to TRBJ2-3; D is ambiguous. Deletions cut 5 bases from V and 5 bases from J, with 11 bases between. CDR3 length: 12 amino acids. The germline V gene has CDR1 DFQATT and CDR2 SNEGSKA (reference sequence).

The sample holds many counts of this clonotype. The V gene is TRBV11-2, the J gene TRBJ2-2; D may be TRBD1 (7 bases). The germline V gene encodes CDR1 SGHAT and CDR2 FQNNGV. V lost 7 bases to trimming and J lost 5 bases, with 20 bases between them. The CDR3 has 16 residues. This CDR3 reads CASTIYGGGGTGELFF. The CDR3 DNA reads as TGTGCCAGCACTATCTATGGAGGGGGCGGAACCGGGGAGCTGTTTTTT.

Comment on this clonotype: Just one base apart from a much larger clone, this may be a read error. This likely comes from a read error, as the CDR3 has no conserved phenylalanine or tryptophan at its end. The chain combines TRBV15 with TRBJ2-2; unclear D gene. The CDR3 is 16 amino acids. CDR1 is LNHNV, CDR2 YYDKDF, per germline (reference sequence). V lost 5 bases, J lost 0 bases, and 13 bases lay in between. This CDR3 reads CATSPRWIANTGELFL. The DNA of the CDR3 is TGTGCCACCAGCCCCCGCTGGATAGCGAACACCGGGGAGCTGTTTTTA.

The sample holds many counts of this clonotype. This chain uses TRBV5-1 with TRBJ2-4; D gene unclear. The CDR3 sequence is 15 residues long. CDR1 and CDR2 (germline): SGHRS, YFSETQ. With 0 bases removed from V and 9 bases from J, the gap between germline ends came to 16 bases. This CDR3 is CASSLGSLNRAIQYF. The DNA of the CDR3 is TGCGCCAGCAGCTTGGGTAGTTTAAATCGGGCCATTCAGTACTTC.

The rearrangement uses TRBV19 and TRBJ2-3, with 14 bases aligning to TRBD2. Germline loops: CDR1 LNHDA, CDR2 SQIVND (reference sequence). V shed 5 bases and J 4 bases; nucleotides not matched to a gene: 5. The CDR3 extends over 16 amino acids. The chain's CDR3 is CASSSTSGGASDTQYF. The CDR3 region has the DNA TGTGCCAGTAGTTCGACTAGCGGGGGGGCATCAGATACGCAGTATTTT.

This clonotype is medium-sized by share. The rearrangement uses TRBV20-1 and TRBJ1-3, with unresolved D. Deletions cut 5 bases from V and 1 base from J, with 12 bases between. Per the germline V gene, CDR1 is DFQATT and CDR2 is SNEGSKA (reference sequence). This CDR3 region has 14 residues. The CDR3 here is CSAPSRGSGNTIYF. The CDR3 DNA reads TGCAGTGCTCCGTCGAGAGGGTCTGGAAACACCATATATTTT.

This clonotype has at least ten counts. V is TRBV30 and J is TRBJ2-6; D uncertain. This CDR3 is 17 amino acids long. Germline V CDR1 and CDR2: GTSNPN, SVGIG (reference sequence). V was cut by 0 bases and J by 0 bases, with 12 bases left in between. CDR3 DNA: TGTGCCTGGAGTGTATGGGATATGTTCTCTGGGGCCAACGTCCTGACTTTC. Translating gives CAWSVWDMFSGANVLTF.

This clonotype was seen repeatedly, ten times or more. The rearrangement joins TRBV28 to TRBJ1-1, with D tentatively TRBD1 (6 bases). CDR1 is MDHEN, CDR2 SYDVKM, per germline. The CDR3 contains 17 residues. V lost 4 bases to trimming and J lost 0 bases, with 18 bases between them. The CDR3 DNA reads TGTGCCAGCAGTTCACCCCGGGACACATTAATGAACACTGAAGCTTTCTTT. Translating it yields CASSSPRDTLMNTEAFF.

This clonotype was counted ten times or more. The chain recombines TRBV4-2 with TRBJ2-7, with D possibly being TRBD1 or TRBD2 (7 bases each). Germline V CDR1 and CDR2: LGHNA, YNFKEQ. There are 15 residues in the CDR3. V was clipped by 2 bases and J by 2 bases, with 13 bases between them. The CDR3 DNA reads TGTGCCAGCAGCCAATCAGGGGGGGCGGCCTACGAGCAGTACTTC. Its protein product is CASSQSGGAAYEQYF.

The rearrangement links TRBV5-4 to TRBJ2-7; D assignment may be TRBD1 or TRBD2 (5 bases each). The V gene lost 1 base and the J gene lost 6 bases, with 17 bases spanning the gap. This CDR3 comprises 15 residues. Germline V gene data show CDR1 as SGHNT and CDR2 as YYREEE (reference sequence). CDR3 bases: TGTGCCAGCAGCTTGTTCGGGGCTGATGTCACCGAGCAGTACTTC. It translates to CASSLFGADVTEQYF.

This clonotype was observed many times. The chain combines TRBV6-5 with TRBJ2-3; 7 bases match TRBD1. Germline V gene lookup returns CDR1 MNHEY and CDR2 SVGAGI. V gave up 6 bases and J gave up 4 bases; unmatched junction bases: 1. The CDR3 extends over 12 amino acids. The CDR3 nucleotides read TGTGCCAGCAGCGGACAGGCAGATACGCAGTATTTT. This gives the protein CASSGQADTQYF.

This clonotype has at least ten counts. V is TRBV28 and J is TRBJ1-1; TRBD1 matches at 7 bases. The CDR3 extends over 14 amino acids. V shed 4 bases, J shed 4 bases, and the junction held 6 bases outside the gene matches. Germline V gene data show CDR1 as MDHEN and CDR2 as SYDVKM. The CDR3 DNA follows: TGTGCCAGCAGTTCGCGCACAGGGGCCACTGAAGCTTTCTTT. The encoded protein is CASSSRTGATEAFF.

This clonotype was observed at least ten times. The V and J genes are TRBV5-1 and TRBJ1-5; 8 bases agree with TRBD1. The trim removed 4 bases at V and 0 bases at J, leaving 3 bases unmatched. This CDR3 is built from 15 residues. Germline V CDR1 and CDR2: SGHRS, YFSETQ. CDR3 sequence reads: CASSLTGDSNQPQHF. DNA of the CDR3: TGCGCCAGCAGCCTGACAGGGGATAGCAATCAGCCCCAGCATTTT.

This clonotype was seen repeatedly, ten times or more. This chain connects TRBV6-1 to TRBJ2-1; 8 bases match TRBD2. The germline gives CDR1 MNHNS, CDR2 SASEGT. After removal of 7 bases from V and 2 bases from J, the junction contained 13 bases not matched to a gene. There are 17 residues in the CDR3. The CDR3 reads CASNPWAGGSPYNEQFF. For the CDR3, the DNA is TGTGCCAGCAACCCCTGGGCGGGGGGTTCCCCCTACAATGAGCAGTTCTTC.

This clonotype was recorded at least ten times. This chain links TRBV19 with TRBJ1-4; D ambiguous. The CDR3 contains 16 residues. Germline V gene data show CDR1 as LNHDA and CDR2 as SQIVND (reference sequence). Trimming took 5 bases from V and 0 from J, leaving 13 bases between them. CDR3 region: CASSDPMTTTNEKLFF. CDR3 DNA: TGTGCCAGTAGTGATCCTATGACAACAACTAATGAAAAACTGTTTTTT.

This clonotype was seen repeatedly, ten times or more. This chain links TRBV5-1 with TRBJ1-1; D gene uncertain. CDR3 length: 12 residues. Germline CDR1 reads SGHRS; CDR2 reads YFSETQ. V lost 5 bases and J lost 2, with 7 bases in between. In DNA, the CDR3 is TGCGCCAGCAGACGGAGTAACACTGAAGCTTTCTTT. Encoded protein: CASRRSNTEAFF.

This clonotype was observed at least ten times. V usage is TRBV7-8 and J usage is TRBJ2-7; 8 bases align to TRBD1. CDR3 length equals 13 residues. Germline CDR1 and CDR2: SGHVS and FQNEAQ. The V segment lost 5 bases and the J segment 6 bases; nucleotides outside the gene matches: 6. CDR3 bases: TGTGCCAGCAGCCGTCAACAGGGGGGCGAGCAGTACTTC. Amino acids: CASSRQQGGEQYF. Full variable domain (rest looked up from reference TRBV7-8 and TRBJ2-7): GAGVSQSPRYKVAKRGQDVALRCDPISGHVSLFWYQQALGQGPEFLTYFQNEAQLDKSGLPSDRFFAERPEGSVSTLKIQRTQQEDSAVYLCASSRQQGGEQYFGPGTRLTVT.

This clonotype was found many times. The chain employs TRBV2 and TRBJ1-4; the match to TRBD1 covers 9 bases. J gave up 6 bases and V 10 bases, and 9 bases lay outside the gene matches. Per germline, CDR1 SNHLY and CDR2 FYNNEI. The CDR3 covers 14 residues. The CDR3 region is CATHRGTGYEKLFF. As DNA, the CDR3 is TGTGCCACCCACCGGGGGACAGGGTATGAAAAACTGTTTTTT.

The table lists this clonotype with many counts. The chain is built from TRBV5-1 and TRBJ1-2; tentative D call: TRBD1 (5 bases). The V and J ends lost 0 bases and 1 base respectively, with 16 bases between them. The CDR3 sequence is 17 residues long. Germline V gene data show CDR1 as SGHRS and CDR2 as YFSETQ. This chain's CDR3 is CASSLGPATAVNYGYTF. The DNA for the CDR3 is TGCGCCAGCAGCTTGGGACCGGCGACAGCTGTTAACTATGGCTACACCTTC.

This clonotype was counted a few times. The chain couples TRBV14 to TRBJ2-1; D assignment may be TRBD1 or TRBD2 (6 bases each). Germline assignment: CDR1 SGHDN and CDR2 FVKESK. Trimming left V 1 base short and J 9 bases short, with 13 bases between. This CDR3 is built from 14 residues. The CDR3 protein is CASSQGGATGEQFF. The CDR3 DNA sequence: TGTGCCAGCAGCCAAGGGGGGGCTACGGGTGAGCAGTTCTTC.